The rows below give T cell receptor beta chains drawn from one sample of a study of tumor-infiltrating lymphocytes in primary liver carcinoma. Via MiXCR, TCRdb re-called the multiplex PCR reads, giving one row per CDR3 protein. In the table there are roughly 22,000 distinct CDR3 sequences, 80% of which are singletons. The sample taken for sequencing was liver tumor tissue from sampling region 2. The receptors derive from a woman in her 30s with primary liver carcinoma and hepatitis B virus infection. Both conserved end residues are part of each CDR3. A D gene is named only where the DNA matches it firmly. A clone size is listed for some rows: how often the clone was seen (once, few, many), or a class if it is expanded.

TGCATCAGCAGCATCACGACCGGGACCCTCTCTGGAAACACCATATATTTT | CISSITTGTLSGNTIYF | TRBV5-1 | NA | TRBJ1-3 | NA
TGTACCAGGAGCCCCGAGGGGACTAGCACTCACGAGCAGTACTTC | CTRSPEGTSTHEQYF | TRBV11-2 | TRBD2 | TRBJ2-7 | NA
TGCGCAAGCAGCCAGTCGGTGTGGCTGGGTGATCCCTATGATACGCAGTATTTT | CASSQSVWLGDPYDTQYF | TRBV4-3 | NA | TRBJ2-3 | NA
TGTGCCAGCAGTTCATGCGACAGGATCCGCTACGACCAGTACTTC | CASSSCDRIRYDQYF | TRBV28 | NA | TRBJ2-7 | NA
TGTGCCAACCCCCTGGCAGGTATCGAGCAGTTCTTC | CANPLAGIEQFF | TRBV11-3 | NA | TRBJ2-1 | NA
TGTGCCAGGAGTACCCACAGAGGGCTGACCCAGTACTTC | CARSTHRGLTQYF | TRBV6-5 | NA | TRBJ2-5 | NA
TGCAGTGCCGGGGGCGAGAAGCCTTATGGCTACACCTTC | CSAGGEKPYGYTF | TRBV20-1 | NA | TRBJ1-2 | NA
TGTGCCAGCGGCCAGGAACACCTAGGACAAGGGGGACCGCGAGAGCAGTACTTC | CASGQEHLGQGGPREQYF | TRBV4-2 | NA | TRBJ2-7 | NA
TGTGCCAGCAGCTCACTCCGAGCGGGATGCCCAAACACCGGGGAGCTGTTTTTT | CASSSLRAGCPNTGELFF | TRBV11-2 | TRBD2 | TRBJ2-2 | NA
NA | CASSLAWGVGADTQYF | TRBV12-3/TRBV12-4 | NA | TRBJ2-3 | few
TGCAGTGCTCGACTCTGGAGTGAGCAGTTCTTC | CSARLWSEQFF | TRBV20-1 | NA | TRBJ2-1 | few
TGCGCCAGCTGCCAAGATGCGGGAAGCTCCTACGATGAGCAGTTTTTC | CASCQDAGSSYDEQFF | TRBV4-3 | NA | TRBJ2-1 | NA
TGTGCCAGCAATTCAAAGCCTCGCGGGGTATCCTACGAGCAGTACTTC | CASNSKPRGVSYEQYF | TRBV28 | NA | TRBJ2-7 | many
TGCGCCAGCAGCCCTCGGGACAGGGGGCGCAGGAGGTGGAGTAACACTGAAGCTTTCTTT | CASSPRDRGRRRWSNTEAFF | TRBV11-2 | TRBD1 | TRBJ1-1 | NA
TGTGTCAGCAGGGGTAGAGCGAGGCCCCATGAGCAGTTCTTC | CVSRGRARPHEQFF | TRBV6-5 | NA | TRBJ2-1 | NA
TGTGCCATCAGTTACGGTCCGGCCGAGCGAACCCAGCACTTC | CAISYGPAERTQHF | TRBV6-2/TRBV6-3 | NA | TRBJ2-5 | NA
TGTATCACCAGCAGAGATCGGGAGACCCAGTACTTC | CITSRDRETQYF | TRBV15 | NA | TRBJ2-5 | NA
TGCGCAAGCAGCCAGGATTTTCCAGGGTACTACGAGCAGTACTTC | CASSQDFPGYYEQYF | TRBV4-3 | NA | TRBJ2-7 | once
TGTGCCAGCAGCTCAGGGAGGGGGAGGGTTAACGTAAATACGCAGTATTTT | CASSSGRGRVNVNTQYF | TRBV28 | NA | TRBJ2-3 | NA
TGTGCCAGTAGCTACGGACTGCGGGGCTACAGTGAGCAGTTCTTC | CASSYGLRGYSEQFF | TRBV12-3/TRBV12-4 | NA | TRBJ2-1 | NA
TGTGCCAGCAGTTTAATATTACAGAGCGAAGAGACGCAGTACTTC | CASSLILQSEETQYF | TRBV28 | NA | TRBJ2-5 | NA
TGTGCCACCAGTGACATCAGGGCTCAAAACTACAATGAGCAGTTATTC | CATSDIRAQNYNEQLF | TRBV24-1 | NA | TRBJ2-1 | NA
TGCAACGCTGGTACTACAGGTTTCCAAGAGACCCAGTGCTTC | CNAGTTGFQETQCF | TRBV29-1 | NA | TRBJ2-5 | NA
TGTGCCAGCAGCCTGTCTCCGGAAGGTTCACCCCTCCACTTT | CASSLSPEGSPLHF | TRBV6-1 | NA | TRBJ1-6 | few
TGTGCCAGCAGCTTAGACACAGAGACCCGGTACTTC | CASSLDTETRYF | TRBV11-3 | NA | TRBJ2-5 | many
TGTGCCAGCAGCTTAGACCGGGACCTATCCTACAAGCAGTGCTTC | CASSLDRDLSYKQCF | TRBV11-3 | NA | TRBJ2-7 | NA
TGTGCCAGCAGTTTAACGGGTACGAGACTAGCGGCACAAGAGTCCCAGTACTTC | CASSLTGTRLAAQESQYF | TRBV28 | TRBD2 | TRBJ2-5 | once
TGTGCCAGCACCATGCTTCAGGGATCAACTAATGAAAAACTGTTTTTT | CASTMLQGSTNEKLFF | TRBV11-2 | NA | TRBJ1-4 | NA
TGTGCCTGGAGTCGGCAGAGCATTGAAGCTTTCTTT | CAWSRQSIEAFF | TRBV30 | NA | TRBJ1-1 | NA
TGTGCCAGTAGCTTATTTGCGGGGGAGCAGTACTTC | CASSLFAGEQYF | TRBV7-9 | NA | TRBJ2-7 | NA
TGTGCCAGTAGCTTAGGGTCCTATATCTACGAGCAGTACTTC | CASSLGSYIYEQYF | TRBV4-2 | NA | TRBJ2-7 | NA
TGTGCTAGTAATGAAACCCTTCCCGGGGGCGCTGCGAACACCGGGGAGCTGTTTTTT | CASNETLPGGAANTGELFF | TRBV6-1 | NA | TRBJ2-2 | NA
TGTGCCATCAGTGAGTCGGCTAACAGACGAGATACCCAGTACTTC | CAISESANRRDTQYF | TRBV10-3 | NA | TRBJ2-5 | NA
TGCGCCAGCAGTGAGCCGAAGGCGGGTACTGAAGTTTTCTTT | CASSEPKAGTEVFF | TRBV10-2 | NA | TRBJ1-1 | NA
TGTGCCAGCAGCTTAGTCCGGGACCTCTCCTACAAGCAGTATTTC | CASSLVRDLSYKQYF | TRBV11-3 | NA | TRBJ2-7 | NA
TGTGTCAGCAGTGAATGGGTTTTCTACGAGCGGTACTTC | CVSSEWVFYERYF | TRBV6-1 | NA | TRBJ2-7 | NA
TGTGCCAGTAGCATAAGGAGTAACTACGAGCAGTACTTC | CASSIRSNYEQYF | TRBV11-2 | NA | TRBJ2-7 | NA
TGTGCCAGCAGCTTAGCTTGTAGCACTGATACGCAGCATTTT | CASSLACSTDTQHF | TRBV11-2 | NA | TRBJ1-5 | NA
TGTGCCAGCCGCGCTCGTGACAGGGGGCGCAAGAGGTGGAGTGACACTGAAGCTTTCTTT | CASRARDRGRKRWSDTEAFF | TRBV11-2 | TRBD1 | TRBJ1-1 | NA
TGTCCCGGCAGTGTGCCAGGCTCACAAGGGACCCAGTACTTC | CPGSVPGSQGTQYF | TRBV12-3/TRBV12-4 | NA | TRBJ2-5 | NA
TGCGCCAGCAGTCAAGACATGAAATGGTCCGGTGAGCAGTTCTTC | CASSQDMKWSGEQFF | TRBV4-3 | NA | TRBJ2-1 | NA
TGTGCCAGCATCCGAGGACAGGGAGCTAACTATGACTACACCTTC | CASIRGQGANYDYTF | TRBV28 | TRBD1 | TRBJ1-2 | NA
TGTGCCAGCAGCTTAGATCCGATCAGGGCGCTGCGCTATGGCTACACCTTC | CASSLDPIRALRYGYTF | TRBV11-2 | NA | TRBJ1-2 | NA
TGTGCCAGCAGCCTTCGAGGAGGAGGGCCCGGGGGCTATGGCTACACCTTC | CASSLRGGGPGGYGYTF | TRBV7-2 | NA | TRBJ1-2 | NA
TGTGCCATTAGTAAGTCGGCTACCAGACTAGAGACCCAGTACTTC | CAISKSATRLETQYF | TRBV10-3 | NA | TRBJ2-5 | NA
TGTGCCAGCAGCCTATTATGGGTCGGCACTGAAGCTCTCTTT | CASSLLWVGTEALF | TRBV11-2 | NA | TRBJ1-1 | few
TGCAGCGTTGTCCATTGGGGTGGCGGCCGTACCTTC | CSVVHWGGGRTF | TRBV29-1 | NA | TRBJ1-2 | NA
TGTGCCAGCAGCCCGCGGGCACTAGCGGGACCGCAGTACTTC | CASSPRALAGPQYF | TRBV14 | TRBD2 | TRBJ2-5 | NA
TGTGCCAGCATCTCCCCGGGGACCTGGGAGGACCAGTACTTC | CASISPGTWEDQYF | TRBV11-2 | NA | TRBJ2-5 | once